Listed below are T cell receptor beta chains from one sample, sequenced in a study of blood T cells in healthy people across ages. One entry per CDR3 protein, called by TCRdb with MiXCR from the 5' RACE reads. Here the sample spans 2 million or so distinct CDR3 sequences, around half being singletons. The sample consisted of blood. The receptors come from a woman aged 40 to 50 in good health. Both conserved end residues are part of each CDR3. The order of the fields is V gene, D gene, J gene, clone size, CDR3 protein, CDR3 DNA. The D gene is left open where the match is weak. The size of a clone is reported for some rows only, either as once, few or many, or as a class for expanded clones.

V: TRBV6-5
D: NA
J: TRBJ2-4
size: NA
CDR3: CASSSRGRSLAKNIQYF
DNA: TGTGCCAGCAGTAGTCGGGGCAGAAGTTTAGCCAAAAACATTCAGTACTTC

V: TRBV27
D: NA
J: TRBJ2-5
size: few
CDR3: CASSNLDRETQYF
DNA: TGTGCCAGCAGTAACCTGGACAGAGAGACCCAGTACTTC

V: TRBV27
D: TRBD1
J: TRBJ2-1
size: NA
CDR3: CASSSLGDSSYNEQFF
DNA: TGTGCCAGCAGCAGTTTAGGGGACAGTTCCTACAATGAGCAGTTCTTC

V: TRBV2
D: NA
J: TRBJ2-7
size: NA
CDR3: CASSAVTVQSYEQYF
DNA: TGTGCCAGCAGTGCGGTGACAGTTCAGTCCTACGAGCAGTACTTC

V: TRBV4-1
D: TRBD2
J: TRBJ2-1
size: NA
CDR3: CASSSTSGGEREQFF
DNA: TGCGCCAGCAGCTCGACTAGCGGGGGGGAACGTGAGCAGTTCTTC

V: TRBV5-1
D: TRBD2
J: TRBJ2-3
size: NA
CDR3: CASSLGGRGSTSTDTQYF
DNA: TGCGCCAGCAGCTTGGGCGGGCGGGGGAGCACCAGCACAGATACGCAGTATTTT

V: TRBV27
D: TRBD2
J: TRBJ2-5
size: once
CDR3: CASSWSSGETQYF
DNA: TGTGCCAGCAGTTGGTCTAGCGGGGAGACCCAGTACTTC

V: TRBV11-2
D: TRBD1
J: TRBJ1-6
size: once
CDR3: CASTPGGTGNSPLHF
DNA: TGTGCCAGCACCCCCGGAGGGACAGGAAATTCACCCCTCCACTTT

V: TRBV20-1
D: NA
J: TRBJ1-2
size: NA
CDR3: CSAPQPGAPIWVYGYTF
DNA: TGCAGTGCTCCACAACCCGGAGCCCCTATATGGGTCTATGGCTACACCTTC

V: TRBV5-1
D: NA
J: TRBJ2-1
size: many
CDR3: CASSLSGEQFF
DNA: TGTGCCAGCAGCTTAAGTGGCGAGCAGTTCTTC

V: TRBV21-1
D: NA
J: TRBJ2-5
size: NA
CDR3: CASSKVERLPRPSQKAGAQETQYF
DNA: TGTGCCAGCAGCAAAGTGGAGAGGCTGCCTCGGCCAAGCCAAAAAGCAGGGGCCCAAGAGACCCAGTACTTC

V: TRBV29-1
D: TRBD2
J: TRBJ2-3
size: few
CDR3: CSVRLAGAQSDTQYF
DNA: TGCAGCGTCCGACTAGCGGGGGCTCAATCAGATACGCAGTATTTT

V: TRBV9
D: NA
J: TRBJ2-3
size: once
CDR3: CASSVAGRGTDTQYF
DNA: TGTGCCAGCAGCGTAGCCGGCAGGGGCACAGATACGCAGTATTTT

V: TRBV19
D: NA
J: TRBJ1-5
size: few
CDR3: CASSNLDSRSPQHF
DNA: TGTGCCAGTAGTAACTTGGACAGCCGTTCGCCCCAGCATTTT

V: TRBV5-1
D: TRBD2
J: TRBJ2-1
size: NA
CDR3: CASSDPPSGGWDEQFF
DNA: TGCGCCAGCAGCGACCCACCTAGCGGGGGGTGGGATGAGCAGTTCTTC

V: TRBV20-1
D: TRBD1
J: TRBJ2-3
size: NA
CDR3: CSARDPGGQGRTDTQYF
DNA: TGCAGTGCTAGAGATCCAGGCGGACAGGGCCGCACAGATACGCAGTATTTT

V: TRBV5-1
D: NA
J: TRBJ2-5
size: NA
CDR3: CANSLDGSGQKTQYF
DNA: TGCGCCAACAGCTTGGACGGGTCCGGACAGAAGACCCAGTACTTC

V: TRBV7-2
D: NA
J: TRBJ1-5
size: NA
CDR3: CASSLGAGGDKPQHF
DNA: TGTGCCAGCAGCTTAGGTGCGGGGGGGGATAAGCCCCAGCATTTT

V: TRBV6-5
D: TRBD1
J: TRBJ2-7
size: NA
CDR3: CASHDRGYEQYF
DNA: TGTGCCAGCCACGACAGGGGATACGAGCAGTACTTC

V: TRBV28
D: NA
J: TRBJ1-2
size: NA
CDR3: CASTQGSYGYTF
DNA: TGTGCCAGCACCCAGGGTAGCTATGGCTACACCTTC

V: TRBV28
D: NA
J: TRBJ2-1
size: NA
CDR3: CASSPRKDEQFF
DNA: TGTGCCAGCAGTCCCCGGAAGGATGAGCAGTTCTTC

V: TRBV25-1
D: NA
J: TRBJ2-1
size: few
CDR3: CASRDINEQFF
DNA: TGTGCCAGCAGAGACATCAATGAGCAGTTCTTC

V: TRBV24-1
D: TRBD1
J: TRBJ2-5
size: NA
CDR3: CATSATRDREETQYF
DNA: TGTGCCACCAGTGCCACCAGAGACAGGGAAGAGACCCAGTACTTC

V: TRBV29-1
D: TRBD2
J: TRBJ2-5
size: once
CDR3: CSVSERVTSGVETQYF
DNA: TGCAGCGTTTCCGAAAGGGTGACTAGCGGGGTGGAGACCCAGTACTTC

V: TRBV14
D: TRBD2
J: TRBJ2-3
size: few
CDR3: CASSQDMASGGLTITDTQYF
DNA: TGTGCCAGCAGCCAAGATATGGCTAGCGGGGGGCTTACCATCACAGATACGCAGTATTTT

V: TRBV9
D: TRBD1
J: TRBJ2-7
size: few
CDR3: CASSPRTGAGSYEQYF
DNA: TGTGCCAGCAGCCCCCGGACAGGGGCGGGGTCCTACGAGCAGTACTTC

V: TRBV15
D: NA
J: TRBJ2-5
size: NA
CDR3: CATSRDIGEGQETQYF
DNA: TGTGCCACCAGCAGAGATATAGGAGAGGGCCAAGAGACCCAGTACTTC

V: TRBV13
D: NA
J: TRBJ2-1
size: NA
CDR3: CASSSDSLPYNEQFF
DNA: TGTGCCAGCAGCTCGGACTCCCTACCCTACAATGAGCAGTTCTTC

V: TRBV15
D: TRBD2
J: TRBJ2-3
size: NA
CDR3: CATSRGTSGGAWGTDTQYF
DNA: TGTGCCACCAGCAGAGGGACTAGCGGGGGGGCTTGGGGCACAGATACGCAGTATTTT

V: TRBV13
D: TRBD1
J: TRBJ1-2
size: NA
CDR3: CASSLAQTGVAYGYTF
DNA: TGTGCCAGCAGCTTAGCCCAGACAGGGGTGGCCTATGGCTACACCTTC

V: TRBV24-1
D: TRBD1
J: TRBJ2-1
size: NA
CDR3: CATSDPSGQGYNERFF
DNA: TGTGCCACCAGTGATCCATCGGGACAGGGGTACAATGAGCGGTTCTTC

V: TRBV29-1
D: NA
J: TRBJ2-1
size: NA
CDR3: CSAEAPNEQFF
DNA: TGCAGCGCCGAGGCCCCTAATGAGCAGTTCTTC

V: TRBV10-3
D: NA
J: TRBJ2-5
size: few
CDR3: CAISSKTGETQYF
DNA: TGTGCCATCAGTTCTAAGACCGGGGAGACCCAGTACTTC

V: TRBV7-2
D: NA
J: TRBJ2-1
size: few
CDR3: CASSRDGVNEQFF
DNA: TGTGCCAGCAGCCGCGACGGAGTCAATGAGCAGTTCTTC

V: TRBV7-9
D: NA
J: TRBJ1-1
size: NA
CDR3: CASSLLSLGERWTEAFF
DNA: TGTGCCAGCAGCTTACTCAGTCTAGGAGAACGATGGACTGAAGCTTTCTTT

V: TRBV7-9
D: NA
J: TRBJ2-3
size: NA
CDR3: CASRMEQGTDTQYF
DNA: TGTGCCAGCAGGATGGAACAGGGAACAGATACGCAGTATTTT

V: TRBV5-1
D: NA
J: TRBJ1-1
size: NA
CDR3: CASSLERGRIIAEAFF
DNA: TGCGCCAGCAGCTTGGAGAGGGGCAGAATTATCGCTGAAGCTTTCTTT

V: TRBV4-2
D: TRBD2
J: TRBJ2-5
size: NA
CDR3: CASNPTSGAILETQYF
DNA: TGTGCCAGCAACCCGACTAGCGGGGCCATCCTAGAGACCCAGTACTTC

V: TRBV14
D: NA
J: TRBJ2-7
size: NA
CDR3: CASSQAGSLTYEQYF
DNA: TGTGCCAGCAGCCAAGCCGGGTCCCTGACCTACGAGCAGTACTTC

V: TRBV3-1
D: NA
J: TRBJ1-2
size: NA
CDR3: CASSDLDAYGYTF
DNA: TGTGCCAGCAGCGACCTGGACGCCTATGGCTACACCTTC

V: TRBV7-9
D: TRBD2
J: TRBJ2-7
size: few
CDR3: CASSFGGGHEQYF
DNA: TGTGCCAGCAGCTTCGGGGGGGGCCACGAGCAGTACTTC

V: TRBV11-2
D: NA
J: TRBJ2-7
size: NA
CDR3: CASSLGTYQSSYEQYF
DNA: TGTGCCAGCAGCTTAGGAACATACCAGAGCTCCTACGAGCAGTACTTC

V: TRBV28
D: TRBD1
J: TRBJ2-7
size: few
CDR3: CASSPRDRGIDEQYF
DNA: TGTGCTAGCAGTCCCCGGGACAGGGGGATCGACGAGCAGTACTTC

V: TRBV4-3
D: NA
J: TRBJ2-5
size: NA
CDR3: CASSQLITGEETQYF
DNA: TGCGCCAGCAGCCAACTTATAACAGGCGAAGAGACCCAGTACTTC

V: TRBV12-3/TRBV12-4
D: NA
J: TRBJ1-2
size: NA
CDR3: CASSLMGGYGCTF
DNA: TGTGCCAGCAGTTTAATGGGGGGCTATGGCTGCACCTTC

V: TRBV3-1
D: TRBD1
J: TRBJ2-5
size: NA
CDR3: CASSQTLGQGNRPAETQYF
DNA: TGTGCCAGCAGCCAGACTTTGGGACAGGGGAATCGACCGGCGGAGACCCAGTACTTC

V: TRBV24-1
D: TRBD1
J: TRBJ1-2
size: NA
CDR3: CATSDPRGPGYGYTF
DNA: TGTGCCACCAGTGATCCCAGGGGGCCGGGGTATGGCTACACCTTC

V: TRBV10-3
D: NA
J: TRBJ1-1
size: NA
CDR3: CAISESKTEAFF
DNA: TGTGCCATCAGTGAGTCAAAAACTGAAGCTTTCTTT

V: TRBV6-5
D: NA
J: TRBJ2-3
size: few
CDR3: CASSYSPSTDTQYF
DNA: TGTGCCAGCAGTTACTCTCCCAGCACAGATACGCAGTATTTT

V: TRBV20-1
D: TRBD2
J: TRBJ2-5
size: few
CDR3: CSAIGTSGGNQETQYF
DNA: TGCAGTGCCATAGGGACTAGCGGGGGAAACCAAGAGACCCAGTACTTC

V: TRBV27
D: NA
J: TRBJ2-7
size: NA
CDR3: CASRLIADSSYEQYF
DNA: TGTGCCAGCAGACTGATCGCGGACAGCTCCTACGAGCAGTACTTC

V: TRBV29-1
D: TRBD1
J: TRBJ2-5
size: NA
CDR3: CSVQGQGGLRKQYF
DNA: TGCAGCGTCCAAGGACAGGGAGGCCTACGCAAGCAGTACTTC

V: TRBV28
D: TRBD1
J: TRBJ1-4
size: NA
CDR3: CASSKPPGTGMEKLFF
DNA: TGTGCCAGCAGTAAACCGCCGGGGACAGGGATGGAAAAACTGTTTTTT

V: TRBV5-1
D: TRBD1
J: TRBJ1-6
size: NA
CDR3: CASSLRPGQGKDSPLHF
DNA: TGCGCCAGCAGCTTGAGGCCGGGACAGGGAAAAGATTCACCCCTCCACTTT

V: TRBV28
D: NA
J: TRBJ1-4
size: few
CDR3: CASRDNPKTNEKLFF
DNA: TGTGCCAGCCGAGACAACCCTAAAACTAATGAAAAACTGTTTTTT

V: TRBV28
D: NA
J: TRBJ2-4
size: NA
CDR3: CASSQNGGHQYF
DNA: TGTGCCAGCAGCCAAAACGGGGGACATCAGTACTTC

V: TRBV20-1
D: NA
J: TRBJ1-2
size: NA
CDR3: CSARQGGTSGYTF
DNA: TGCAGTGCTAGGCAGGGTGGGACGTCTGGCTACACCTTC

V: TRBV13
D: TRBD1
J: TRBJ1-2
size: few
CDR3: CASSSTGGEYGYTF
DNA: TGTGCCAGCAGCTCGACAGGGGGCGAGTATGGCTACACCTTC

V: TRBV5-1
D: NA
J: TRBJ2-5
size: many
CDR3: CASSLFGETQYF
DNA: TGCGCCAGCAGCTTGTTCGGAGAGACCCAGTACTTC